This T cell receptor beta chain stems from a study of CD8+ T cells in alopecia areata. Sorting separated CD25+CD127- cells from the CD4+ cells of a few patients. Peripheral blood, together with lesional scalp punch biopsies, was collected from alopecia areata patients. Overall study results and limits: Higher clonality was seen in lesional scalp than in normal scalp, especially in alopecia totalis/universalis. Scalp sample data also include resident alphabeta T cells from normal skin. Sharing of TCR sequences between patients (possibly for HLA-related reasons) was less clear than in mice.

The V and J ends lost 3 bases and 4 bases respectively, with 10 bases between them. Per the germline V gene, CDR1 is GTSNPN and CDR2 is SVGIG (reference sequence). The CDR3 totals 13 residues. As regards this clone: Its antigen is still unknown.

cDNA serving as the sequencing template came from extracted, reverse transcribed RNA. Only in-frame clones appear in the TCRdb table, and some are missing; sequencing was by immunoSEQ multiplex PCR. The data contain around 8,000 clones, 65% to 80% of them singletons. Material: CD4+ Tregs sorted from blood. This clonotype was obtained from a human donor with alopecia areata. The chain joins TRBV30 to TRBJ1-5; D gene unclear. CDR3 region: CAWSSGKNQPQHF. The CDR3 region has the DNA TGTGCCTGGAGCTCAGGAAAAAATCAGCCCCAGCATTTT.